The 28 T cell receptor beta chains listed next were all sequenced from one sample in a study of blood T cell repertoires in COVID-19. Produced via immunoSEQ multiplex PCR; TCRdb's table is partial and in-frame only. Among approximately 110,000 clones listed, 88% were seen once. The source material was peripheral blood. Receptors were obtained from a woman in her 50s with active or convalescent COVID-19.

V and J are TRBV27 and TRBJ1-6, with D possibly being TRBD1 (6 bases). The CDR3 has 14 amino acids. Germline V gene lookup returns CDR1 MNHEY and CDR2 SMNVEV (reference sequence). The germline V and J ends were trimmed by 2 bases and 7 bases, with 9 bases remaining between them. CDR3 amino acids: CASSLDRRNSPLHF. The CDR3 DNA reads TGTGCCAGCAGTTTAGACAGGAGGAATTCACCCCTCCACTTT.

This chain joins TRBV7-6 and TRBJ2-1, with 8 bases lining up with TRBD2. V shed 0 bases and J 5 bases; nucleotides not matched to a gene: 18. Germline values: CDR1 SGHVS, CDR2 FNYEAQ. The CDR3 totals 20 residues. The CDR3 DNA reads as TGTGCCAGCAGCTTAGCTCCGGTCGGGAGGGCCGAGCGTACGGACAATGAGCAGTTCTTC. Protein: CASSLAPVGRAERTDNEQFF.

The chain joins TRBV7-9 to TRBJ1-3; D remains unclear. Trimming took 4 bases from V and 3 from J, leaving 7 bases between them. The CDR3 consists of 13 residues. Germline CDR1 reads SEHNR; CDR2 reads FQNEAQ (reference sequence). The CDR3 region is CASSSSLGNTIYF. CDR3 DNA sequence: TGTGCCAGCAGCTCTAGCCTTGGAAACACCATATATTTT.

This clone is a singleton in its sample. The CDR3 nucleotides are TGTGCCAGCAGTTCCGTACTTGGGCGGGGTGAGCAGTTCTTC. The encoded protein is CASSSVLGRGEQFF. The chain combines TRBV6-6 with TRBJ2-1; possibly TRBD2 for D (6 bases). The germline V gene encodes CDR1 MNHNY and CDR2 SVGAGI (reference sequence). Trimming took 4 bases from V and 9 from J, leaving 16 bases between them. The CDR3 consists of 14 residues.

J is TRBJ2-2 and V is TRBV14; the D gene is possibly TRBD2 (5 bases). The CDR3 contains 17 residues. V was shortened by 0 bases and J by 5 bases, with 16 bases between the two germline ends. The germline V gene has CDR1 SGHDN and CDR2 FVKESK. The CDR3 region is CASSQESSGWFTGELFF. In DNA form, the CDR3 reads TGTGCCAGCAGCCAAGAAAGCTCGGGGTGGTTTACCGGGGAGCTGTTTTTT.

The gene calls are TRBV5-1 and TRBJ1-4; D might be TRBD1 (5 bases). Germline V CDR1 and CDR2: SGHRS, YFSETQ. Trimming stripped 2 bases from V and 8 bases from J, with 13 bases between. This CDR3 is 14 amino acids long. The CDR3: CASSLRGLGEKLFF. In DNA, the CDR3 is TGCGCCAGCAGCTTAAGGGGACTAGGGGAAAAACTGTTTTTT.

The chain carries TRBV28 and TRBJ1-3; D unresolved. The germline gives CDR1 MDHEN, CDR2 SYDVKM. The CDR3 length is 14 residues. The ends were cut back, 4 bases at V and 0 bases at J, with 7 bases in the middle. The CDR3 DNA follows: TGTGCCAGCAGTTCCCCGGGCTCTGGAAACACCATATATTTT. It yields the protein CASSSPGSGNTIYF.

J is TRBJ1-4 and V is TRBV27; tentative D call: TRBD1 (5 bases). The CDR3 contains 15 residues. From germline, CDR1 is MNHEY and CDR2 SMNVEV (reference sequence). The V end lost 0 bases, the J end lost 3 bases, and 8 bases lay between the germline ends. The CDR3 DNA sequence: TGTGCCAGCAGTTTATCGGGACTCCCTAATGAAAAACTGTTTTTT. This gives the protein CASSLSGLPNEKLFF.

This chain connects TRBV15 to TRBJ1-2; D gene unclear. The CDR3 has 17 amino acids. CDR1 and CDR2 (germline): LNHNV, YYDKDF (reference sequence). V was clipped by 0 bases and J by 4 bases, with 18 bases between them. The CDR3, as DNA: TGTGCCACCAGCAGAGATACCAGTGCAGGCTCCCTCTATGGCTACACCTTC. Amino acid sequence: CATSRDTSAGSLYGYTF.

The chain links TRBV2 to TRBJ2-5; tentative D call: TRBD2 (6 bases). The CDR3 loop spans 14 amino acids. CDR1 SNHLY and CDR2 FYNNEI come from the germline V gene. V was clipped by 2 bases and J by 2 bases, with 9 bases between them. This chain's CDR3 is CASSESTRQETQYF. DNA of the CDR3: TGTGCCAGCAGTGAATCGACTAGACAAGAGACCCAGTACTTC.

The chain recombines TRBV7-2 with TRBJ1-4, with TRBD1 matching 8 bases. Trimming cost V 5 bases and J 5 bases; bases outside gene matches: 4. Germline V gene data show CDR1 as SGHTA and CDR2 as FQGNSA. CDR3 length: 14 amino acids. For the CDR3, the DNA is TGTGCCAGCAGCCCAAGGACAGGGAATGAAAAACTGTTTTTT. Amino acid sequence: CASSPRTGNEKLFF.

The V and J genes are TRBV28 and TRBJ2-4, with TRBD2 as a possible D gene (6 bases). V was clipped by 6 bases and J by 1 base, with 19 bases between them. The CDR3 consists of 17 residues. Germline V gene data show CDR1 as MDHEN and CDR2 as SYDVKM. The DNA for the CDR3 is TGTGCCAGCAGCCCTAAAGGCGGGATTTGGGCCAAAAACATTCAGTACTTC. It is translated as CASSPKGGIWAKNIQYF.

This chain uses TRBV9 with TRBJ2-1; 14 bases fit TRBD2. Trimming cost V 3 bases and J 5 bases; bases outside gene matches: 7. The germline CDR1 and CDR2 sequences are SGDLS and YYNGEE. The CDR3 sequence is 17 residues long. The CDR3 DNA reads as TGTGCCAGCAGCGCACTGACTAGCGGGGGGGCAAACAATGAGCAGTTCTTC. Residues: CASSALTSGGANNEQFF.

This clone was recorded a few times. J is TRBJ1-1 and V is TRBV18, with TRBD1 matching 7 bases. In germline, CDR1 is KGHSH, CDR2 LQKENI. V lost 2 bases to trimming and J lost 0 bases; unmatched junction nucleotides: 6. The CDR3 runs 16 residues. The CDR3 region has the DNA TGTGCCAGCTCACCAGGGGACAGAAAATTGAACACTGAAGCTTTCTTT. Its protein is CASSPGDRKLNTEAFF.

The chain carries TRBV7-3 and TRBJ2-1, with 8 positions matching TRBD2. The length of the CDR3 is 15 residues. With 8 bases clipped from V and 4 bases from J, the junction kept 10 bases outside the gene matches. Germline CDR1 SGHTA, CDR2 FQGTGA. CDR3 DNA sequence: TGTGCCAGCCTGCCCGGCGGCGGGAGGTACAATGAGCAGTTCTTC. Protein product: CASLPGGGRYNEQFF.

The chain carries TRBV7-9 and TRBJ1-1; no clear D. This CDR3 has 16 residues. V was cut by 3 bases and J by 1 base, with 15 bases left in between. Per germline, CDR1 SEHNR and CDR2 FQNEAQ (reference sequence). The CDR3 DNA reads TGTGCCAGCAGCTTTTCCCCTCCTCGGTCGAACACTGAAGCTTTCTTT. Its translation is CASSFSPPRSNTEAFF.

The DNA of the CDR3 is TGTGCCAGCAGTCCCGGGACAGGGGAACCCGGGGAGCTGTTTTTT. It is translated as CASSPGTGEPGELFF. The chain employs TRBV27 and TRBJ2-2, with 10 bases aligning to TRBD1. The CDR3 runs to 15 residues. Trimming removed 5 bases from V and 6 bases from J; junction bases left unmatched: 6. In germline, CDR1 is MNHEY, CDR2 SMNVEV (reference sequence).

The chain couples TRBV15 to TRBJ1-5, with D possibly TRBD1 on 6 matching bases. Trimming removed 7 bases from V and 3 bases from J, with 19 bases in between. Germline V CDR1 and CDR2: LNHNV, YYDKDF (reference sequence). This CDR3 contains 16 residues. The CDR3 coding sequence is TGTGCCACCAACCAAGGGGGACGGGGCAACAATCAGCCCCAGCATTTT. Translating it yields CATNQGGRGNNQPQHF. The complete variable domain, with remaining parts taken from reference TRBV15 and TRBJ1-5, reads DAMVIQNPRYQVTQFGKPVTLSCSQTLNHNVMYWYQQKSSQAPKLLFHYYDKDFNNEADTPDNFQSRRPNTSFCFLDIRSPGLGDTAMYLCATNQGGRGNNQPQHFGDGTRLSIL.

On this clone: In the same sample, other DNA sequences code for this CDR3. This chain links TRBV28 with TRBJ2-5, with D unclear. CDR3 length: 13 residues. The germline V and J ends were trimmed by 1 base and 5 bases, with 8 bases remaining between them. Germline V gene data show CDR1 as MDHEN and CDR2 as SYDVKM. The CDR3 DNA reads TGTGCCAGCAGTTTATCCGGGTTGGAGACCCAGTACTTC. Its translation is CASSLSGLETQYF.

V and J are TRBV18 and TRBJ1-4, with TRBD1 matching over 9 bases. V lost 4 bases, J lost 2 bases, and 11 bases stayed unmatched. There are 18 residues in the CDR3. CDR1 and CDR2 (germline): KGHSH, LQKENI. For the CDR3, the DNA is TGTGCCAGCTCACGCTCCTGGACAGGGGACTCCACTAATGAAAAACTGTTTTTT. This gives the protein CASSRSWTGDSTNEKLFF.

J is TRBJ1-5 and V is TRBV5-4; a weak D match, TRBD1 (5 bases). The V gene lost 2 bases and the J gene lost 9 bases, with 12 bases spanning the gap. The CDR3 loop spans 13 amino acids. The germline V gene has CDR1 SGHNT and CDR2 YYREEE (reference sequence). This chain's CDR3 is CASSFQGRRPQHF. For the CDR3, the DNA is TGTGCCAGCAGCTTCCAGGGAAGGCGGCCCCAGCATTTT.

This chain uses TRBV29-1 with TRBJ1-1; D gene unclear. The CDR3 runs 12 residues. From germline, CDR1 is SQVTM and CDR2 ANQGSEA. Trimming cost V 4 bases and J 5 bases, with 11 bases left between them. The CDR3 sequence is CSVGARGTEAFF. Written as DNA, the CDR3 is TGCAGCGTTGGGGCCCGGGGTACTGAAGCTTTCTTT. Full variable domain (outside the CDR3, taken from reference TRBV29-1 and TRBJ1-1): SAVISQKPSRDICQRGTSLTIQCQVDSQVTMMFWYRQQPGQSLTLIATANQGSEATYESGFVIDKFPISRPNLTFSTLTVSNMSPEDSSIYLCSVGARGTEAFFGQGTRLTVV.

V and J are TRBV25-1 and TRBJ2-3, with 9 bases matching TRBD1. Germline V lookup: CDR1 MGHDK, CDR2 SYGVNS. CDR3 length: 16 residues. With V trimmed by 2 bases and J by 6 bases, 9 bases remained unmatched. The CDR3 nucleotides read TGTGCCAGCAGTGAAAAACCGGGACAGGGTGCGGATACGCAGTATTTT. Residues: CASSEKPGQGADTQYF.

The rearrangement uses TRBV7-9 and TRBJ2-3, with 10 bases identical to TRBD1. V shed 5 bases and J 2 bases; nucleotides not matched to a gene: 13. Per the germline V gene, CDR1 is SEHNR and CDR2 is FQNEAQ (reference sequence). This CDR3 is 18 amino acids long. In nucleotides, the CDR3 is TGTGCCAGCAGCCCCAGGTTGGGGACAGGGGAAGCCACAGATACGCAGTATTTT. Amino acid sequence: CASSPRLGTGEATDTQYF.

V gene TRBV19 combines with J gene TRBJ2-7; D is ambiguous. The CDR3 has 11 amino acids. V was clipped by 5 bases and J by 2 bases, with 4 bases between them. The germline CDR1 and CDR2 sequences are LNHDA and SQIVND (reference sequence). The CDR3 loop reads CASSSAYEQYF. The CDR3 region has the DNA TGTGCCAGTAGTTCCGCCTACGAGCAGTACTTC.

This chain uses TRBV6-2 or TRBV6-3 with TRBJ2-5, with 16 bases aligning to TRBD2. Germline V gives CDR1 MNHEY, CDR2 SVGEGT. Unmatched junction bases numbered 8, after V lost 5 bases and J lost 5 bases. CDR3 length equals 17 residues. This chain's CDR3 is CASSTYGTSGRAETQYF. Written as DNA, the CDR3 is TGTGCCAGCAGTACGTATGGGACTAGCGGGAGGGCGGAGACCCAGTACTTC.

This clone is a singleton in its sample. The V call is TRBV2, the J call TRBJ1-6, with D possibly matching TRBD1 (6 bases). The germline gives CDR1 SNHLY, CDR2 FYNNEI. V lost 6 bases and J 3 bases, leaving 12 bases between the germline ends. The CDR3 extends over 15 amino acids. In nucleotides, the CDR3 is TGTGCCAGCAGCGACACACAGGGCTATAATTCACCCCTCCACTTT. This gives the protein CASSDTQGYNSPLHF.

The chain links TRBV28 to TRBJ1-4; unclear D gene. The CDR3 extends over 14 amino acids. Germline CDR1 reads MDHEN; CDR2 reads SYDVKM. Trimming took 4 bases from V and 13 from J, leaving 19 bases between them. The CDR3: CASSSGFTVRGLFF. As DNA, the CDR3 is TGTGCCAGCAGTTCCGGTTTTACGGTCCGAGGACTGTTTTTT. The full variable domain, its missing parts supplied by reference TRBV28 and TRBJ1-4, is DVKVTQSSRYLVKRTGEKVFLECVQDMDHENMFWYRQDPGLGLRLIYFSYDVKMKEKGDIPEGYSVSREKKERFSLILESASTNQTSMYLCASSSGFTVRGLFFGSGTQLSVL.